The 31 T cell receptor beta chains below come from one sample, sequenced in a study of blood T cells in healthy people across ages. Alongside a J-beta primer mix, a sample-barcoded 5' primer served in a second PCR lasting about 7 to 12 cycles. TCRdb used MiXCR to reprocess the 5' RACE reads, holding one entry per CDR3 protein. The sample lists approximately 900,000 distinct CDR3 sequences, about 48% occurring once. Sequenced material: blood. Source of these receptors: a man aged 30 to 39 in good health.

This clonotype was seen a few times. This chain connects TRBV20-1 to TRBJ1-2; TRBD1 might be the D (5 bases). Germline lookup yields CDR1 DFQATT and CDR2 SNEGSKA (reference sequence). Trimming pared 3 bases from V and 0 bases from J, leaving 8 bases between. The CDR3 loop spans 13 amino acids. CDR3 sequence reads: CSASGGANYGYTF. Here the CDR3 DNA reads TGCAGTGCTAGCGGGGGAGCTAACTATGGCTACACCTTC.

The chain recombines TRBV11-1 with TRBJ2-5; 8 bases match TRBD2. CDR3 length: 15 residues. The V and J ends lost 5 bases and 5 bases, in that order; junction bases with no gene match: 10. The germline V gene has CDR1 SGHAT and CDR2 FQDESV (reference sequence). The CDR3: CASSADRLAQETQYF. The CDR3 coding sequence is TGTGCCAGCAGCGCCGACAGACTAGCGCAGGAGACCCAGTACTTC.

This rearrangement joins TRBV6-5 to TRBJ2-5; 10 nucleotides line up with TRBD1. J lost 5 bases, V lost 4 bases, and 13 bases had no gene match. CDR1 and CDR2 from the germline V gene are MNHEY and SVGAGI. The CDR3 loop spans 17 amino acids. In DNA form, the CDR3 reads TGTGCCAGCAGTTTCCCCTTCCGGGACAGGGGTACCGAGACCCAGTACTTC. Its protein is CASSFPFRDRGTETQYF.

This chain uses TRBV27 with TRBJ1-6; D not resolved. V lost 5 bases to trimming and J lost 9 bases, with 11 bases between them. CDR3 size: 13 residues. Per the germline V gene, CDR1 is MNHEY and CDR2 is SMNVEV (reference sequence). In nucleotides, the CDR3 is TGTGCCAGCAGTCCCGAGGTGGGTTCACCCCTCCACTTT. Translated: CASSPEVGSPLHF.

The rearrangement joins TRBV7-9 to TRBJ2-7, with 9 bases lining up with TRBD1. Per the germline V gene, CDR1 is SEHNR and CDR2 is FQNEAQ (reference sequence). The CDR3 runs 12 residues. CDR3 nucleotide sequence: TGTGTGGCCGGGACAGGGATCTACGAGCAGTACTTC. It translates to CVAGTGIYEQYF. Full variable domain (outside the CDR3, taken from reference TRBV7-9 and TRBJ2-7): DTGVSQNPRHKITKRGQNVTFRCDPISEHNRLYWYRQTLGQGPEFLTYFQNEAQLEKSRLLSDRFSAERPKGSFSTLEIQRTEQGDSAMYLCVAGTGIYEQYFGPGTRLTVT.

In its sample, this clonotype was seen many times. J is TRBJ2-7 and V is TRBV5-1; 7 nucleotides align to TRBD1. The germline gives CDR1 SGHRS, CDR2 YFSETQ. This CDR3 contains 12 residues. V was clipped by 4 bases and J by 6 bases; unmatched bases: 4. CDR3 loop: CASSRQGREQYF. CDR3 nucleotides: TGCGCCAGCAGCCGACAGGGACGCGAGCAGTACTTC.

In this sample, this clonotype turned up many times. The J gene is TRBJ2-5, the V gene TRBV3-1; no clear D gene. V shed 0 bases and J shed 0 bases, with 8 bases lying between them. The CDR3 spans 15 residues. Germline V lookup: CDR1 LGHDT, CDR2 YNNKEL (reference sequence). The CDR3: CASSQDYGDQETQYF. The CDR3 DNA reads TGTGCCAGCAGCCAAGATTACGGTGACCAAGAGACCCAGTACTTC.

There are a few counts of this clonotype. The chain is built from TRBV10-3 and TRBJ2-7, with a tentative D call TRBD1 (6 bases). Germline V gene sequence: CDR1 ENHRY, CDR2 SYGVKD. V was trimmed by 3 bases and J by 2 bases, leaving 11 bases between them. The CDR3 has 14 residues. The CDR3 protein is CAISDSQGPYEQYF. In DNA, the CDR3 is TGTGCCATCAGTGACTCACAGGGCCCCTACGAGCAGTACTTC.

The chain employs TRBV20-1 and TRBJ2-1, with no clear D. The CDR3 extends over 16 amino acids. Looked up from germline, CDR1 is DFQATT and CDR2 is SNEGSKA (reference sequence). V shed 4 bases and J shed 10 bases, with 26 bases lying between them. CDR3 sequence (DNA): TGCAGTGCTAAAAGCCTCGGATCGGTCGAATTAAACGAGCAGTTCTTC. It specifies CSAKSLGSVELNEQFF.

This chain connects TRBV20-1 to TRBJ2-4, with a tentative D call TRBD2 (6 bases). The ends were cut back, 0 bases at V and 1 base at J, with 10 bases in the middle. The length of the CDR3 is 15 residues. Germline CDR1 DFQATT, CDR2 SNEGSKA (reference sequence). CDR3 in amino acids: CSAREGAGAKNIQYF. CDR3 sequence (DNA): TGCAGTGCTAGAGAGGGCGCGGGGGCCAAAAACATTCAGTACTTC.

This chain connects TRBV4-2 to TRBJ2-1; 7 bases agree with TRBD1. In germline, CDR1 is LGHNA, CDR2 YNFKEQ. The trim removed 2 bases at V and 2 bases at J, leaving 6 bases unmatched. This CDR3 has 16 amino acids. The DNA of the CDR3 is TGTGCCAGCAGCCAATCACAGGGGTCCGCCTACAATGAGCAGTTCTTC. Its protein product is CASSQSQGSAYNEQFF.

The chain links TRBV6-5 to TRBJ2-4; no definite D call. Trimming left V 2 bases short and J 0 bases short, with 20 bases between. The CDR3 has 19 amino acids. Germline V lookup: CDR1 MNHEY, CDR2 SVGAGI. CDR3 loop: CASSYPRDPEDLAKNIQYF. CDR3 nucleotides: TGTGCCAGCAGTTACCCAAGGGATCCGGAAGATTTAGCCAAAAACATTCAGTACTTC.

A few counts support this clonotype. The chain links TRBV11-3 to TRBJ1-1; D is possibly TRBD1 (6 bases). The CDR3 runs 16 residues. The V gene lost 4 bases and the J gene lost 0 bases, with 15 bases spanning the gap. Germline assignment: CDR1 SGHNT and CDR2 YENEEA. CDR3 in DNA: TGTGCCAGCAGCTCGCAGACAGGTGCTATGAACACTGAAGCTTTCTTT. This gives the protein CASSSQTGAMNTEAFF.

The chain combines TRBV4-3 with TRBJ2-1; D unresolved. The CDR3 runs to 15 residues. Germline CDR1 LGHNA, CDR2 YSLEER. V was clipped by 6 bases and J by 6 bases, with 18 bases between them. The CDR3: CASSSKASAINEQFF. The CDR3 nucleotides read TGCGCCAGCAGTTCAAAAGCCTCGGCCATCAATGAGCAGTTCTTC.

The CDR3 reads CAISDLSRGITEAFF. The CDR3 DNA sequence: TGTGCCATCAGCGACCTAAGCAGGGGGATTACTGAAGCTTTCTTT. The V call is TRBV10-3, the J call TRBJ1-1, with 7 nucleotides matching TRBD1. Germline CDR1 is ENHRY and CDR2 is SYGVKD. There are 15 residues in the CDR3. V lost 6 bases and J lost 5; bases outside the gene matches: 12.

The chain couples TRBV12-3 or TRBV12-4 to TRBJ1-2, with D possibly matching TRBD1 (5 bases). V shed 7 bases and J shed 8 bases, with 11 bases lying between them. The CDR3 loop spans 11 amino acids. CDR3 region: CASTMGDGYTF. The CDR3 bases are TGTGCCAGCACCATGGGGGACGGCTACACCTTC.

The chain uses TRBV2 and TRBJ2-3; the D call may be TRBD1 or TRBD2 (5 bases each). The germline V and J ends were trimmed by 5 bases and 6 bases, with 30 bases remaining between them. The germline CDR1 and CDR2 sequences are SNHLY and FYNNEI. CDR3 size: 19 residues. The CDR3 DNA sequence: TGTGCCAGCAGTCTAGATCCTAACCCGGGACGGAATAACCGGGATACGCAGTATTTT. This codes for CASSLDPNPGRNNRDTQYF.

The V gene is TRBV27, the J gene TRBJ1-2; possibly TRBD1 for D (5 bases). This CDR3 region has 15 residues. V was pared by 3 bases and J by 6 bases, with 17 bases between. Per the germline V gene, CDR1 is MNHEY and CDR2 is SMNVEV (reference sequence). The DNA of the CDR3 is TGTGCCAGCAGTTTGGTCCGACAGCCCCCCAATGGCTACACCTTC. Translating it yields CASSLVRQPPNGYTF.

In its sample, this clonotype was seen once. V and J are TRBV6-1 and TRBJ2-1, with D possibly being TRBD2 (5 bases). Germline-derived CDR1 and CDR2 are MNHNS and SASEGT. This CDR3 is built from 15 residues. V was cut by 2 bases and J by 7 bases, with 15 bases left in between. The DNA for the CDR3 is TGTGCCAGCAGTGAAACAAGCGGAAGTCGTAATGAGCAGTTCTTC. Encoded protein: CASSETSGSRNEQFF.

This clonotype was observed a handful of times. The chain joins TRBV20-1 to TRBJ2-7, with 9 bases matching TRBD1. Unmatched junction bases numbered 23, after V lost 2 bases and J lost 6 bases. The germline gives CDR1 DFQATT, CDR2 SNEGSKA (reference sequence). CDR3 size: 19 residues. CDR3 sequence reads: CSARLGGPGQGRITSEQYF. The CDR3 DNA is TGCAGTGCTAGACTGGGGGGGCCGGGACAGGGTAGGATAACAAGCGAGCAGTACTTC.

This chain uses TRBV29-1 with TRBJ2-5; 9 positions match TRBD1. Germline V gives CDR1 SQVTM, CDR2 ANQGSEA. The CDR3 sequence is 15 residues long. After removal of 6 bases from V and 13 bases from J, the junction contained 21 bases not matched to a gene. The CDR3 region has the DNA TGCAGCGTCGGCGAACCGGGACAGGGAGGGATAACGGGGTACTTC. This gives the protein CSVGEPGQGGITGYF.

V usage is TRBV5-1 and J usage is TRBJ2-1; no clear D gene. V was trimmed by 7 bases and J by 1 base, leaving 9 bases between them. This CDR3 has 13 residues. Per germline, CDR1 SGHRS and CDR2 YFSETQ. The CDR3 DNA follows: TGCGCCAGCGGGCACGATTCCTACAATGAGCAGTTCTTC. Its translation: CASGHDSYNEQFF.

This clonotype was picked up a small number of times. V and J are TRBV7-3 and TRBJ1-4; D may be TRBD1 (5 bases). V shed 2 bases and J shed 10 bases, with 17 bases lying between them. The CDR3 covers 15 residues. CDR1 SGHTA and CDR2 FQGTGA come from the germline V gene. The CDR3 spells CASSLGAGNERKLFF. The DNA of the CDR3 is TGTGCCAGCAGCTTAGGCGCAGGGAACGAGCGAAAACTGTTTTTT.

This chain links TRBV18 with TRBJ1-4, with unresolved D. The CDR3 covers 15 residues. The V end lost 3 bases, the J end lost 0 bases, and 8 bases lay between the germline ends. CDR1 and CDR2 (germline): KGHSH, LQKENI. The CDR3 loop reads CASSPDIATNEKLFF. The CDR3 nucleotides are TGTGCCAGCTCACCCGATATTGCAACTAATGAAAAACTGTTTTTT.

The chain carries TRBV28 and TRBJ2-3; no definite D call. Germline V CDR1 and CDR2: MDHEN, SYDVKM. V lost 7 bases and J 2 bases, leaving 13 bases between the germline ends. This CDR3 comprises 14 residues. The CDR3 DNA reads TGTGCCAGCATTAAAACAGTAGACACAGATACGCAGTATTTT. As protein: CASIKTVDTDTQYF.

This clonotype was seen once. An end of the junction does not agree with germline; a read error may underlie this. CDR3 DNA: TGTGCCAGCAGTGAAGGGTCAGGGAACGCTGAAGCTTTCTTT. It specifies CASSEGSGNAEAFF. The rearrangement links TRBV25-1 to TRBJ1-1; possibly TRBD1 for D (5 bases). The CDR3 loop spans 14 amino acids. The germline V gene encodes CDR1 MGHDK and CDR2 SYGVNS.

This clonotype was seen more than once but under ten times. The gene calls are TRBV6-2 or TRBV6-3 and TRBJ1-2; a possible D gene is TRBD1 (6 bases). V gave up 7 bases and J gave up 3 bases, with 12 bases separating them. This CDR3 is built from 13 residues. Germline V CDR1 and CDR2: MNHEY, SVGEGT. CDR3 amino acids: CASTLQGYYGYTF. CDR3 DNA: TGTGCCAGCACTTTACAGGGATACTATGGCTACACCTTC.

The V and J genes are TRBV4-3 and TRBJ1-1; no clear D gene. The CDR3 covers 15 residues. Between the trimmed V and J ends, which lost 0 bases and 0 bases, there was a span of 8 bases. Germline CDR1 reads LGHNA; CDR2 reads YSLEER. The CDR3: CASSQELGLNTEAFF. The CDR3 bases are TGCGCCAGCAGCCAAGAATTGGGCTTGAACACTGAAGCTTTCTTT.

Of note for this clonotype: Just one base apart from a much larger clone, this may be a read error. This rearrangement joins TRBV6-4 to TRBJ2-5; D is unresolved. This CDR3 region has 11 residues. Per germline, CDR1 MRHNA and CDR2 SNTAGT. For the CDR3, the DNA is TGTGCCATCAGTGACAAAGAGACCCAGTACTTC. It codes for CAISDKETQYF.

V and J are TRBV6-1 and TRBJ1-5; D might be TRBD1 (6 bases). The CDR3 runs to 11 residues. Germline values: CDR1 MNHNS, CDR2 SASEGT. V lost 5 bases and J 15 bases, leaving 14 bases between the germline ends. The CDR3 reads CASSSGAPSHF. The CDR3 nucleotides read TGTGCCAGCAGTTCAGGGGCACCCTCGCATTTT.

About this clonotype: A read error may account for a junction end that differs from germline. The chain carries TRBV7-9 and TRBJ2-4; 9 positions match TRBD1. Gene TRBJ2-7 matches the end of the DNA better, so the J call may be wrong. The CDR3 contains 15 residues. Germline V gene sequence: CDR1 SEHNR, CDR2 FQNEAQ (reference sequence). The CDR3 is CSSSLMGDRVYEQYF. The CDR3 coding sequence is TGTTCCAGCAGCTTAATGGGGGACAGGGTCTACGAGCAGTACTTC.